This TCR beta chain was found in a study of blood T cells in healthy people across ages. Healthy individuals of Caucasian origin from Russia, aged roughly 6 to 100, served as donors. Combining a sample-barcoded 5' primer with a J-beta primer mix, a second PCR ran for roughly 6 to 11 cycles. Each single sample gave us at least 2.5 million CDR3-containing paired-end reads. A single record per CDR3 protein comes from TCRdb applying MiXCR to the 5' RACE reads. The sample holds under 800,000 distinct CDR3 sequences, 21% seen once. Comment on this clonotype: What it binds is unknown.

The germline V gene encodes CDR1 SNHLY and CDR2 FYNNEI. The CDR3 is 14 residues long. V was cut by 4 bases and J by 7 bases, with 14 bases left in between. Notes on the study in general: The study found more naive CD4+ cells and higher diversity in long-lived than aged donors.

This clonotype was sampled from a man between 65 and 79 years old in good health. The rearrangement links TRBV2 to TRBJ2-1; perhaps TRBD1 as D (6 bases). Sequenced material: blood. CDR3 DNA: TGTGCCAGCAGTGCCCGACAGGACCCTAATGAGCAGTTCTTC. Translated: CASSARQDPNEQFF.